The clone carrying this T cell receptor (beta chain) occurred many times. The target antigen is unknown. Germline V gene data show CDR1 as SGHTA and CDR2 as FQGNSA. The CDR3 is 14 residues long. The ends were cut back, 1 base at V and 2 bases at J, with 6 bases in the middle. In TCRdb, the reads were re-called with MiXCR into one record per CDR3 protein. The sample carries roughly 80,000 distinct CDR3 sequences, roughly 25% recorded once. This entry is derived from a study of T cell repertoires in cytomegalovirus infection. Study-wide results and caveats: The response measured ex vivo was dominated by TCR beta clonotypes (HLA-C-restricted and CMV-specific).

The source material was CD8+ T cells from cultured PBMCs, sampled from culture after CMV antigen stimulation. The chain combines TRBV7-2 with TRBJ1-3; D is unclear. This clonotype was sampled from a human donor in good health (CMV status not recorded). Some clones in this sample may be carry-over from other donors' samples. This chain's CDR3 is CASSLEQAGNTIYF. In DNA form, the CDR3 reads TGTGCCAGCAGCTTAGAGCAGGCTGGAAACACCATATATTTT.